These 21 T cell receptor beta chains were sequenced from one sample in a study of blood T cell repertoires in COVID-19. Assay used: immunoSEQ multiplex PCR; TCRdb lists only in-frame clones, some missing. The data hold 500,000 to 600,000 clones, with roughly 91% observed a single time. Sequencing was carried out using peripheral blood. All receptors derive from a woman in her forties or fifties with COVID-19, enrolled during active disease.

The chain combines TRBV6-5 with TRBJ1-6; D might be TRBD1 (5 bases). Per germline, CDR1 MNHEY and CDR2 SVGAGI. With 4 bases removed from V and 9 bases from J, the gap between germline ends came to 16 bases. The CDR3 extends over 15 amino acids. The DNA for the CDR3 is TGTGCCAGCAGTTCTACCGACAGTCTGCTTTCACCCCTCCACTTT. Amino acid sequence: CASSSTDSLLSPLHF.

The V and J genes are TRBV7-3 and TRBJ2-2, with TRBD1 matching over 11 bases. With 5 bases clipped from V and 5 bases from J, the junction kept 4 bases outside the gene matches. Germline values: CDR1 SGHTA, CDR2 FQGTGA. This CDR3 contains 15 residues. CDR3 nucleotide sequence: TGTGCCAGCAGCCTGGACAGGGGGCAAACCGGGGAGCTGTTTTTT. The encoded protein is CASSLDRGQTGELFF.

This chain joins TRBV28 and TRBJ1-3; D perhaps matches TRBD1 (5 bases). Germline CDR1 MDHEN, CDR2 SYDVKM. The V and J ends lost 3 bases and 0 bases respectively, with 9 bases between them. CDR3 length equals 15 residues. The CDR3 bases are TGTGCCAGCAGTTTCACAGGTACCTCTGGAAACACCATATATTTT. Translating it yields CASSFTGTSGNTIYF.

V usage is TRBV5-1 and J usage is TRBJ1-2, with a tentative D call TRBD1 (5 bases). Per the germline V gene, CDR1 is SGHRS and CDR2 is YFSETQ. The CDR3 runs to 15 residues. Trimming took 4 bases from V and 0 from J, leaving 13 bases between them. CDR3 residues: CASSDGHPTNYGYTF. The DNA of the CDR3 is TGCGCCAGCAGCGACGGACATCCTACTAACTATGGCTACACCTTC.

The sample holds a few counts of this clone. J is TRBJ1-1 and V is TRBV6-2 or TRBV6-3; weak D call: TRBD1 (6 bases). Trimming stripped 6 bases from V and 4 bases from J, with 15 bases between. CDR3 size: 14 residues. CDR1 and CDR2 from the germline V gene are MNHEY and SVGEGT. In DNA, the CDR3 is TGTGCCAGCAGCTTCCAAAGGGGGGGCACTGAAGCTTTCTTT. It codes for CASSFQRGGTEAFF.

With regard to this clone: Other DNA sequences in this sample translate to the same CDR3. The V and J genes are TRBV5-6 and TRBJ1-5, with D maybe TRBD1 (6 bases). The germline gives CDR1 SGHDT, CDR2 YYEEEE. Trimming took off 0 bases at V and 2 bases at J, with 6 bases between the two ends. CDR3 length: 14 residues. DNA of the CDR3: TGTGCCAGCAGCTTGGGGACAGGCAATCAGCCCCAGCATTTT. Translating it yields CASSLGTGNQPQHF.

The rearrangement joins TRBV27 to TRBJ2-5; D not resolved. The CDR3 has 13 amino acids. Germline assignment: CDR1 MNHEY and CDR2 SMNVEV (reference sequence). Trimming shortened V by 5 bases and J by 4 bases, and 11 bases separated the two germline ends. The CDR3 loop is CASSISVIETQYF. CDR3 DNA sequence: TGTGCCAGCAGTATTTCCGTAATAGAGACCCAGTACTTC.

The chain's CDR3 is CASTISGVLQETQYF. CDR3 nucleotide sequence: TGCGCCAGCACTATAAGCGGGGTCCTCCAAGAGACCCAGTACTTC. The V and J genes are TRBV5-1 and TRBJ2-5, with TRBD2 matching over 7 bases. The CDR3 is 15 residues long. V was pared by 6 bases and J by 1 base, with 9 bases of the junction left unmatched. Germline V CDR1 and CDR2: SGHRS, YFSETQ. Using reference TRBV5-1 and TRBJ2-5 for the parts outside the CDR3, the full variable domain is KAGVTQTPRYLIKTRGQQVTLSCSPISGHRSVSWYQQTPGQGLQFLFEYFSETQRNKGNFPGRFSGRQFSNSRSEMNVSTLELGDSALYLCASTISGVLQETQYFGPGTRLLVL.

The CDR3 spells CASSLRGVNEQFF. The CDR3 DNA follows: TGCGCCAGCAGCTTGCGGGGGGTCAATGAGCAGTTCTTC. V gene TRBV5-1 combines with J gene TRBJ2-1; TRBD2 agrees at 7 bases. Germline V gene lookup returns CDR1 SGHRS and CDR2 YFSETQ. V dropped 1 base and J dropped 6; count of bases not matched to a gene: 1. CDR3 size: 13 residues.

The chain employs TRBV7-9 and TRBJ1-6; TRBD1 might be the D (6 bases). Germline V lookup: CDR1 SEHNR, CDR2 FQNEAQ (reference sequence). The V end lost 4 bases, the J end lost 2 bases, and 9 bases lay between the germline ends. The CDR3 extends over 15 amino acids. This CDR3 reads CASSSQGTYNSPLHF. The CDR3 region has the DNA TGTGCCAGCAGCTCCCAGGGGACCTATAATTCACCCCTCCACTTT.

The chain links TRBV5-1 to TRBJ1-2, with TRBD1 identical over 7 bases. After removal of 0 bases from V and 6 bases from J, the junction contained 5 bases not matched to a gene. The CDR3 has 14 residues. In germline, CDR1 is SGHRS, CDR2 YFSETQ. CDR3 sequence: CASSLGDREDGYTF. CDR3 sequence (DNA): TGCGCCAGCAGCTTGGGTGACAGGGAGGATGGCTACACCTTC.

The chain uses TRBV2 and TRBJ1-2, with D perhaps TRBD1 (6 bases). Trimming cost V 4 bases and J 4 bases, with 13 bases left between them. There are 14 residues in the CDR3. Germline V gene lookup returns CDR1 SNHLY and CDR2 FYNNEI. The CDR3, as DNA: TGTGCCAGCAGTGCCCCAGGGGAGGGCTATGGCTACACCTTC. It translates to CASSAPGEGYGYTF.

J is TRBJ2-3 and V is TRBV4-1, with 7 bases lining up with TRBD1. V shed 3 bases and J 0 bases; nucleotides not matched to a gene: 3. Germline values: CDR1 MGHRA, CDR2 YSYEKL. CDR3 length equals 15 residues. The CDR3 nucleotides are TGCGCCAGCAGCCAGGGGACAGTAAGCACAGATACGCAGTATTTT. This sequence encodes CASSQGTVSTDTQYF.

The CDR3, as DNA: TGTGCCACCGGACACCGGGGGGCACGTCAGCCCCAGCATTTT. Translation gives CATGHRGARQPQHF. V usage is TRBV24-1 and J usage is TRBJ1-5, with D tentatively TRBD1 (6 bases). The CDR3 is 14 amino acids. CDR1 is KGHDR, CDR2 SFDVKD, per germline. V lost 9 bases, J lost 6 bases, and 17 bases lay in between.

The chain uses TRBV2 and TRBJ1-4; D may be TRBD1 (6 bases). The V end was cut by 1 base, the J end by 3 bases, with 9 bases between. The CDR3 runs 15 residues. CDR1 is SNHLY, CDR2 FYNNEI, per germline. The CDR3: CASSEEGVSNEKLFF. The CDR3 DNA follows: TGTGCCAGCAGTGAAGAGGGGGTGTCTAATGAAAAACTGTTTTTT.

The gene calls are TRBV5-5 and TRBJ1-6, with 10 positions matching TRBD1. The CDR3 is 18 residues long. V lost 3 bases and J lost 0; bases outside the gene matches: 6. Germline CDR1 reads SGHKS; CDR2 reads YYEKEE (reference sequence). In nucleotides, the CDR3 is TGTGCCAGCAGCTCCGGGACAGGGGTACCCTCCTATAATTCACCCCTCCACTTT. Translation: CASSSGTGVPSYNSPLHF.

The chain is built from TRBV7-2 and TRBJ1-4; 11 bases are a match to TRBD1. CDR3 length: 19 residues. The germline CDR1 and CDR2 sequences are SGHTA and FQGNSA. Trimming took 0 bases from V and 5 from J; bases not matched to a gene: 11. The CDR3 nucleotides are TGTGCCAGCAGCTTAGCGGGGTGGACAGGGGGCGGCTGGAATGAAAAACTGTTTTTT. It translates to CASSLAGWTGGGWNEKLFF. The variable domain in full, completed from reference TRBV7-2 and TRBJ1-4, reads GAGVSQSPSNKVTEKGKDVELRCDPISGHTALYWYRQSLGQGLEFLIYFQGNSAPDKSGLPSDRFSAERTGGSVSTLTIQRTQQEDSAVYLCASSLAGWTGGGWNEKLFFGSGTQLSVL.

This rearrangement joins TRBV30 to TRBJ1-5; no clear D. The CDR3 extends over 15 amino acids. Per germline, CDR1 GTSNPN and CDR2 SVGIG (reference sequence). V was cut by 0 bases and J by 0 bases, with 9 bases left in between. Here the CDR3 reads CAWSVGSPSNQPQHF. The CDR3 bases are TGTGCCTGGAGTGTCGGGAGCCCTAGCAATCAGCCCCAGCATTTT.

The chain has TRBV6-1 and TRBJ2-5, with D maybe TRBD1 (6 bases). CDR1 is MNHNS and CDR2 is SASEGT in the germline V gene. The CDR3 length is 14 residues. Trimming left V 3 bases short and J 3 bases short, with 11 bases between. CDR3 residues: CASSDRGLEETQYF. The CDR3 bases are TGTGCCAGCAGTGACAGGGGTTTGGAAGAGACCCAGTACTTC.

The chain employs TRBV4-1 and TRBJ2-5; 13 positions agree with TRBD2. V lost 5 bases, J lost 5 bases, and 5 bases stayed unmatched. This CDR3 has 15 residues. Germline assignment: CDR1 MGHRA and CDR2 YSYEKL. CDR3 amino acids: CASSETSGGPETQYF. Written as DNA, the CDR3 is TGCGCCAGCAGCGAGACTAGCGGGGGGCCGGAGACCCAGTACTTC.

J is TRBJ2-2 and V is TRBV18, with D perhaps matching TRBD1 (6 bases). V lost 5 bases to trimming and J lost 1 base, with 11 bases between them. Germline assignment: CDR1 KGHSH and CDR2 LQKENI. CDR3 size: 15 residues. The DNA for the CDR3 is TGTGCCAGCTCAATCGGGACACAGAACACCGGGGAGCTGTTTTTT. It specifies CASSIGTQNTGELFF.